These 2 T cell receptor beta chains originate from one sample sequenced in a study of cytomegalovirus exposure and HLA in healthy donors. This PCR relied on a set of 60 Vbeta primers and 13 Jbeta primers. The protocol was immunoSEQ multiplex PCR, while the TCRdb copy is restricted to in-frame clones and leaves out a portion. The repertoire holds 100,000 to 150,000 clones, 70% to 80% seen once, with 1.9% in the top ten. Sequencing was carried out using PBMCs. The receptors were gathered from a man aged 50-59 years in good health and CMV-seronegative.

V gene TRBV5-1 combines with J gene TRBJ2-1; TRBD1 agrees at 8 bases. V was clipped by 0 bases and J by 9 bases; unmatched bases: 8. Germline values: CDR1 SGHRS, CDR2 YFSETQ. CDR3 length: 15 amino acids. CDR3: CASSLGGQGPFEQFF. CDR3 nucleotide sequence: TGCGCCAGCAGCTTGGGAGGACAGGGCCCTTTTGAGCAGTTCTTC.

This chain uses TRBV6-6 with TRBJ2-7; 8 positions match TRBD1. Germline V CDR1 and CDR2: MNHNY, SVGAGI (reference sequence). The CDR3 spans 16 residues. V gave up 2 bases and J gave up 0 bases; unmatched junction bases: 6. The CDR3 protein is CASSYPKTGDSYEQYF. The CDR3 DNA reads as TGTGCCAGCAGTTACCCAAAGACAGGGGACTCCTACGAGCAGTACTTC.